Below, one T cell receptor beta chain is given with its context. Its antigen has not been determined. Within one base of it there is no much larger clone, and no base qualities were kept. Genomic DNA was isolated from the sorted cells so that the TCRbeta CDR3 region could be sequenced. The immunoSEQ Assay was used for sequencing of TCRbeta CDR3 regions. The source is immuneACCESS, and TCRdb retained only in-frame sequences with V and J called. Part of the clones is not carried over; for the studies checked, unresolved V genes explain less than half of this, and the remainder is unexplained. This sample is represented by about 32,000 clones; around 83% of them were singletons. The ten largest clones represent 15% to 25% of the sample. The record originates from a study of OX40 agonist ivuxolimab in advanced cancers. Study-level background: Ivuxolimab, which targeted the costimulatory receptor OX40 (CD134), was an agonistic, fully human IgG2 monoclonal antibody. Intravenous ivuxolimab was administered to patients every 2 weeks at six dose levels: 0.01, 0.1, 0.3, 1.5, 3 and 10 mg/kg. Of the roughly 53 patients in dose escalation, 19 had hepatocellular carcinoma, some 15 had melanoma, 9 had renal cell carcinoma and 9 had head and neck cancer. The dose-escalation cohort was approximately 83% male with a mean age of about 60 years, ranging from 23 to 79. Patients were allowed to have had prior anti-PD-1, anti-PD-L1 or anti-CTLA-4 therapy, and around two fifths of the dose-escalation patients had been treated with checkpoint inhibitors. Partial responses were achieved by three dose-escalation patients, of whom one had hepatocellular carcinoma and two had cutaneous melanoma. The point of sequencing TCRbeta in the periphery was to test whether ivuxolimab changed TCR sequence diversity and drove clonal T-cell expansion. The paper covers the monotherapy dose-escalation part of the phase I ivuxolimab trial, which included N ≈ 52 patients. The investigation overall reported the following: The antigen specificity of the peripheral T cells that underwent clonal expansion was not determined. In the 0.1-3.0 mg/kg groups, partial responders were among the patients with the lowest normalized peripheral clonal expansion, particularly in CD8+ T cells. On average, CD8+ T cells showed more expanded clones than CD4+ T cells after ivuxolimab. At doses from 0.1 to 3.0 mg/kg, clonal expansion was seen in both CD4+ and CD8+ blood T cells between baseline and week 6. Low levels of normalized T-cell clonal expansion were also shown by some nonresponding patients.

The CDR1 and CDR2 encoded by the germline V gene are SNHLY and FYNNEI. From the cysteine up to the phenylalanine, the CDR3 has a length of 18 residues. Only CDR3 DNA is held: 54 bases, read in frame from base 1. Trimming accounts for 6 bases at V and 0 bases at J, while the number of junction bases matched to no gene is 12. Patients with a history of autoimmune disease or receiving systemic immunosuppression were excluded from the trial. Peripheral blood for TCR sequencing was drawn from every dose cohort at baseline, at cycle 4 day 1 and at cycle 7 day 1. Samples came from an open-label, multicenter, first-in-human phase I dose-escalation trial of ivuxolimab. Adults with locally advanced or metastatic head and neck squamous cell, hepatocellular, melanoma or renal cell carcinoma were enrolled in the trial. CD4+ and CD8+ T cells were sorted separately from peripheral blood before TCR sequencing.

In this chain, TRBV2 is recombined with TRBJ2-3; TRBD1 aligns with 10 central bases. Material: CD4+ or CD8+ T cells sorted from blood, obtained in a trial of the OX40 agonist ivuxolimab. This sequence was found in an adult with an advanced solid tumor such as melanoma, head and neck, liver or kidney cancer. The CDR3 is CASRDRDRGLGSTDTQYF. The nucleotide sequence reads TGTGCCAGCAGGGACCGGGACAGGGGCCTCGGAAGCACAGATACGCAGTATTTT.